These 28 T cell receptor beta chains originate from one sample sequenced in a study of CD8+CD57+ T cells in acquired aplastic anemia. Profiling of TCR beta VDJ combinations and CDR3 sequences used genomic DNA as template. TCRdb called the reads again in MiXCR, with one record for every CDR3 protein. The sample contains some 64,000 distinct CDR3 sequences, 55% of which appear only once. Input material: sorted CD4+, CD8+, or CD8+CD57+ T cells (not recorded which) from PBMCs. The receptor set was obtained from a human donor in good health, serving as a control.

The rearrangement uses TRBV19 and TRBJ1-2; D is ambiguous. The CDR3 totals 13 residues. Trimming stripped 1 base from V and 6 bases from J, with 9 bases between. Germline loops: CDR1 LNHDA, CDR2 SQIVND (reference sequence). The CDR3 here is CASSIGQWDGYTF. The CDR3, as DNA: TGTGCCAGTAGTATAGGGCAGTGGGATGGCTACACCTTC.

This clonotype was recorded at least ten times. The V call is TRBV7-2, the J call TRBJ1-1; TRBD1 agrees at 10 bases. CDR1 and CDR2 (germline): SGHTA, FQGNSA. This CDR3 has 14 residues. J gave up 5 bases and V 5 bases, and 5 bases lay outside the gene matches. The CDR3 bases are TGTGCCAGCAGCCGACAGGGGGCGCATACTGAAGCTTTCTTT. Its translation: CASSRQGAHTEAFF.

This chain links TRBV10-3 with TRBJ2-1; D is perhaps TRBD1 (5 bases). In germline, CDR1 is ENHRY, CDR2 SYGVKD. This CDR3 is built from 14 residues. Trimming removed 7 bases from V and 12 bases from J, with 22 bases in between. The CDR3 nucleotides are TGTGCCATCAAATCCGGACCTATGACAGATACGCAGTTCTTC. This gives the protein CAIKSGPMTDTQFF.

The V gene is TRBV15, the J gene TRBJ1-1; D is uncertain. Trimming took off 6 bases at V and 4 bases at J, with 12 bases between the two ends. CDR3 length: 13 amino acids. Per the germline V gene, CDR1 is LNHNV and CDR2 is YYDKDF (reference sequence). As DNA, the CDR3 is TGTGCCACCAGTTCGAATGAGGGCACTGAAGCTTTCTTT. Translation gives CATSSNEGTEAFF.

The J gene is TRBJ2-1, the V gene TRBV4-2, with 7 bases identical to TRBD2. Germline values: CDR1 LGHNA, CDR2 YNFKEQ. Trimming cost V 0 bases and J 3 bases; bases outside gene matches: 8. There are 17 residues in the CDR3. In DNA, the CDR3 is TGTGCCAGCAGCCAAGATCGTCGCGGGGGAAACTACAATGAGCAGTTCTTC. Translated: CASSQDRRGGNYNEQFF.

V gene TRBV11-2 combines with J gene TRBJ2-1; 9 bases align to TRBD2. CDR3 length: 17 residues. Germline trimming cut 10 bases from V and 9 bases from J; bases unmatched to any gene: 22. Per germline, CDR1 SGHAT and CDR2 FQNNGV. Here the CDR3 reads CAIVSQAVRAGGAEQFF. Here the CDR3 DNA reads TGTGCCATAGTCAGCCAAGCGGTACGGGCGGGAGGGGCTGAGCAGTTCTTC.

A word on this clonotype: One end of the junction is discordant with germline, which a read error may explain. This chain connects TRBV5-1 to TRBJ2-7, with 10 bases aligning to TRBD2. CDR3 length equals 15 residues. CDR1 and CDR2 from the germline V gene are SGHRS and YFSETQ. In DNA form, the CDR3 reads TGCGCCAGCAGCACCGGACTAGCGGTTTCCTACGAGCAGTGCTTC. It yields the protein CASSTGLAVSYEQCF.

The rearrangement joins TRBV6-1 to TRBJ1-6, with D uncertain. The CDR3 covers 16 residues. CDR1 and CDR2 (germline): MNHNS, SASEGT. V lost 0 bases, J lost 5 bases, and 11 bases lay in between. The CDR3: CASSEALGFNNSPLHF. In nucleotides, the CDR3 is TGTGCCAGCAGTGAAGCGCTAGGATTTAATAATTCACCCCTCCACTTT.

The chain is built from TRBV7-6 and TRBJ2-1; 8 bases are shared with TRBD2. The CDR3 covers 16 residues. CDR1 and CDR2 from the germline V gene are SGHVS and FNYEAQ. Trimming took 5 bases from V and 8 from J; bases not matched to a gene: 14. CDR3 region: CASSRGASGPPHEQFF. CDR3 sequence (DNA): TGTGCCAGCAGCCGGGGGGCTAGCGGGCCCCCCCATGAGCAGTTCTTC.

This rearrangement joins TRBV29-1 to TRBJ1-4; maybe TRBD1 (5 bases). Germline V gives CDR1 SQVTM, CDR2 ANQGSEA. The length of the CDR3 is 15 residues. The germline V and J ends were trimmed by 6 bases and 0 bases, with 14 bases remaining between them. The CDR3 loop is CSVVTAPSTNEKLFF. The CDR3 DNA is TGCAGCGTGGTGACAGCACCTTCAACTAATGAAAAACTGTTTTTT.

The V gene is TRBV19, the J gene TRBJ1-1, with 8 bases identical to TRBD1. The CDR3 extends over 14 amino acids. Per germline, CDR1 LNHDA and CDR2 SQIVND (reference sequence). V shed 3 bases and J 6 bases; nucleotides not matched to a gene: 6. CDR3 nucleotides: TGTGCCAGTAGTATCGGACAGGGTGTCGCTGAAGCTTTCTTT. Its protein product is CASSIGQGVAEAFF.

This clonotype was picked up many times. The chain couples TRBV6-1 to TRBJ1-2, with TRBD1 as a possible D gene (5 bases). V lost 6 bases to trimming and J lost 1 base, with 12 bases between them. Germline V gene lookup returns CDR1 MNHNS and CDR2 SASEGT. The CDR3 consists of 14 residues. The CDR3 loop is CASSPPGGNYGYTF. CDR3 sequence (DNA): TGTGCCAGCAGCCCCCCGGGGGGTAACTATGGCTACACCTTC.

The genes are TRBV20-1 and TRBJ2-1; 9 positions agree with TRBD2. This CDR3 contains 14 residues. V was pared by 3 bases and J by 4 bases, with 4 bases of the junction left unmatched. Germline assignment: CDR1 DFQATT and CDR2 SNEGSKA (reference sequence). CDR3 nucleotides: TGCAGTGCTAGCCGGACTAGCGATTACAATGAGCAGTTCTTC. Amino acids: CSASRTSDYNEQFF.

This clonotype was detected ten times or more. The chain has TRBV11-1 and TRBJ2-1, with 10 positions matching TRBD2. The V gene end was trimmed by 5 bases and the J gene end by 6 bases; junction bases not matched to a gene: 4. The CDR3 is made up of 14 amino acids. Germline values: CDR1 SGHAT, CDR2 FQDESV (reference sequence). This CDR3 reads CASSVRTSGNEQFF. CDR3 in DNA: TGTGCCAGCAGCGTCCGGACTAGCGGCAATGAGCAGTTCTTC.

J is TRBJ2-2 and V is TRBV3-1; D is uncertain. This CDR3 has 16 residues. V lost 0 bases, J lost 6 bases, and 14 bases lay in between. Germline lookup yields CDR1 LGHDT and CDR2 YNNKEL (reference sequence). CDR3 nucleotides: TGTGCCAGCAGCCAAGAATCCCCTTCTGGCCCCGGGGAGCTGTTTTTT. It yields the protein CASSQESPSGPGELFF.

The CDR3 nucleotides read TGTGCCAGCAGCTTAGGCCGGGGGCCCCAGCATTTT. This gives the protein CASSLGRGPQHF. This chain connects TRBV11-2 to TRBJ1-5; D remains ambiguous. Trimming removed 1 base from V and 9 bases from J, with 7 bases in between. The length of the CDR3 is 12 residues. CDR1 and CDR2 (germline): SGHAT, FQNNGV.

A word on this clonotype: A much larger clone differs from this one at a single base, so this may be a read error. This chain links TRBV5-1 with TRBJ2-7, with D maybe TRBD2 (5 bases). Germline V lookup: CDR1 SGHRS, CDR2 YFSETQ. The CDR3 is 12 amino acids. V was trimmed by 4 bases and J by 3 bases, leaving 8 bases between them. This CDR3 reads CASSRTFYEQYF. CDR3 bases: TGCGCCAGCAGCAGGACTTTCTACGAGCAGTACTTC.

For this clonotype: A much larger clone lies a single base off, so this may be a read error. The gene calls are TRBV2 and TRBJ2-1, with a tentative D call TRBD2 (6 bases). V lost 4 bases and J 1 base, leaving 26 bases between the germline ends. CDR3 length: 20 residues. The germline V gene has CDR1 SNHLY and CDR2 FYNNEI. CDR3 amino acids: CASSATGASARFRSYNEQFF. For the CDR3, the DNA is TGTGCCAGCAGTGCGACCGGGGCTAGCGCTCGGTTCAGGTCCTACAATGAGCAGTTCTTC. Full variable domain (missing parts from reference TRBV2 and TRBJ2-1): EPEVTQTPSHQVTQMGQEVILRCVPISNHLYFYWYRQILGQKVEFLVSFYNNEISEKSEIFDDQFSVERPDGSNFTLKIRSTKLEDSAMYFCASSATGASARFRSYNEQFFGPGTRLTVL.

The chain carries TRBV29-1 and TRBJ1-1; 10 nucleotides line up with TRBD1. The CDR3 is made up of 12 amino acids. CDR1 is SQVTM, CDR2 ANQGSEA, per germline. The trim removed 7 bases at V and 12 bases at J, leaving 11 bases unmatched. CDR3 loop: CSATRDRGGTFF. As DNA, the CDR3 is TGCAGCGCCACCAGGGACAGGGGAGGAACTTTCTTT.

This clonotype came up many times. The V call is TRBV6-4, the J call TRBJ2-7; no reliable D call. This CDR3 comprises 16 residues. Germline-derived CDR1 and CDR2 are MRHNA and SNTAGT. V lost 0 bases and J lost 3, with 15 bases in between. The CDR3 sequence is CASSDSLGQPDYEQYF. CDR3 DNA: TGTGCCAGCAGTGACTCCCTCGGGCAGCCAGACTACGAGCAGTACTTC.

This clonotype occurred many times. In nucleotides, the CDR3 is TGTGCCAGCAGGCTGACAGGGGCCTCTAACTATGGCTACACCTTC. This codes for CASRLTGASNYGYTF. The rearrangement joins TRBV12-3 or TRBV12-4 to TRBJ1-2, with 8 bases lining up with TRBD1. The CDR3 contains 15 residues. J was trimmed by 0 bases and V by 6 bases; bases with no gene match: 6.

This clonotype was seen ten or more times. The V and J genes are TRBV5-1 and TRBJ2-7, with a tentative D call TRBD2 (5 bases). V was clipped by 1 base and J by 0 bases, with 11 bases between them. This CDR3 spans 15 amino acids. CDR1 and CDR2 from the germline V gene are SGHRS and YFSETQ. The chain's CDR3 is CASSLSTGNSYEQYF. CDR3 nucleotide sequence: TGCGCCAGCAGCTTGTCTACGGGGAACTCCTACGAGCAGTACTTC. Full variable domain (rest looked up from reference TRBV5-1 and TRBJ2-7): KAGVTQTPRYLIKTRGQQVTLSCSPISGHRSVSWYQQTPGQGLQFLFEYFSETQRNKGNFPGRFSGRQFSNSRSEMNVSTLELGDSALYLCASSLSTGNSYEQYFGPGTRLTVT.

The CDR3 region has the DNA TGTGCCAGCAGGGGACTGGGGCGGGGGATCGGATCCGATGGCTACACCTTC. Translated, it gives CASRGLGRGIGSDGYTF. V usage is TRBV9 and J usage is TRBJ1-2; D is possibly TRBD1 (5 bases). CDR1 SGDLS and CDR2 YYNGEE come from the germline V gene. There are 17 residues in the CDR3. The V and J ends lost 5 bases and 6 bases respectively, with 26 bases between them.

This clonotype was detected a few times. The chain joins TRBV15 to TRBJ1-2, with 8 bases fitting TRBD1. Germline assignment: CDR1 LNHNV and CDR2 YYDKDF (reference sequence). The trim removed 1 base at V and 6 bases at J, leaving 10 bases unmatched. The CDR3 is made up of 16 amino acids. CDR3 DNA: TGTGCCACCAGCAGAGGGGGGTCCAACAGGGGGGATGGCTACACCTTC. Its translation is CATSRGGSNRGDGYTF.

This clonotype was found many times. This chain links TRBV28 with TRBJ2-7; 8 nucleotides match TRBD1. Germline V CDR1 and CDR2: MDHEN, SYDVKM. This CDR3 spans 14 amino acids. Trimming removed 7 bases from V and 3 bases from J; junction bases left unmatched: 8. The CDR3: CASTLQGALYEQYF. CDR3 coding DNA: TGTGCCAGCACCCTTCAGGGGGCGCTCTACGAGCAGTACTTC. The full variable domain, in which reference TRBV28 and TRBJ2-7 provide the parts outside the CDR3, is DVKVTQSSRYLVKRTGEKVFLECVQDMDHENMFWYRQDPGLGLRLIYFSYDVKMKEKGDIPEGYSVSREKKERFSLILESASTNQTSMYLCASTLQGALYEQYFGPGTRLTVT.

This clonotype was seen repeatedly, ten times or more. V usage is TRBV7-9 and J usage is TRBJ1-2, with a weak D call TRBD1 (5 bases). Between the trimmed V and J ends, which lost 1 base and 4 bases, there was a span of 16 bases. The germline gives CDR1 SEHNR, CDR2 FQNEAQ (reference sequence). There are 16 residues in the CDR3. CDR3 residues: CASSLDRQKPSYGYTF. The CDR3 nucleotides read TGTGCCAGCAGCTTAGACCGACAGAAGCCGTCCTATGGCTACACCTTC.

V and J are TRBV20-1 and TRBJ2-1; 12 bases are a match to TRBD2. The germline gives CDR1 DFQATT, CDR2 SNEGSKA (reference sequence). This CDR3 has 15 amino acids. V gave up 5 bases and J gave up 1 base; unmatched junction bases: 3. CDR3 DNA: TGCAGTGCTTGGGGACTAGCGGGTTCCTACAATGAGCAGTTCTTC. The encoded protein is CSAWGLAGSYNEQFF.

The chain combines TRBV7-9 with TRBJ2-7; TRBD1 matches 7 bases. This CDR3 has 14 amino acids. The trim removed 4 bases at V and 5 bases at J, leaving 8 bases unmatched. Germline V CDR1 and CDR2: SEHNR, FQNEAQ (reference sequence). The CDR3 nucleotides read TGTGCCAGCAGCTCGACCTCGGGACAGAACGAGCAGTACGTC. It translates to CASSSTSGQNEQYV.